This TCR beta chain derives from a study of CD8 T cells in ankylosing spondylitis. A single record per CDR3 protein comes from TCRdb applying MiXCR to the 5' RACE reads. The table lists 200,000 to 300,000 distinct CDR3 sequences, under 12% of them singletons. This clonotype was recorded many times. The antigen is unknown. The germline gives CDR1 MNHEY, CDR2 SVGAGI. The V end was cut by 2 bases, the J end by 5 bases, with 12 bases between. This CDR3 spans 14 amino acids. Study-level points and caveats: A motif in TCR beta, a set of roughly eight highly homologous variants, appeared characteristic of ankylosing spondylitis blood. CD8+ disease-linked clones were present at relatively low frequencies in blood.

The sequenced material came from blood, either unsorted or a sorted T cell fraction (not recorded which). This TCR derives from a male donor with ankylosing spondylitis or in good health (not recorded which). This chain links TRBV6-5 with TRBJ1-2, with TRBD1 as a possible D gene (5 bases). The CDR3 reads CASSYDSTTYGYTF. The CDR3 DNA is TGTGCCAGCAGTTACGACAGCACAACTTATGGCTACACCTTC.